This section outlines one TCR beta chain sequence together with its context. Its specificity is not known. Germline CDR1 LGHNA, CDR2 YSLEER. V dropped 0 bases and J dropped 11 bases, with 19 bases sitting between them. The CDR3 is made up of 15 amino acids. The sample comes from a study of OX40 agonist ivuxolimab in advanced cancers. Whole-study context: Intravenous ivuxolimab at 0.01 to 10 mg/kg was given to patients every 2 weeks. Study-wide results and limits: Averaging showed that CD8+ T cells had more expanded clones than CD4+ did. Some nonresponders also had low normalized T-cell clonal expansion.

The repertoire was sequenced with immunoSEQ multiplex PCR; TCRdb's copy has only in-frame clones and lacks some. The repertoire consists of 60,000 to 75,000 clones, with around 85% occurring once and the leading ten covering more than 0.8%. The rearrangement joins TRBV4-3 to TRBJ1-1, with D possibly matching TRBD1 (5 bases). The specimen comprised CD4+ or CD8+ T cells sorted from blood, sampled in a trial of the OX40 agonist ivuxolimab. The receptor was isolated from an adult with an advanced solid tumor such as melanoma, head and neck, liver or kidney cancer. CDR3 DNA sequence: TGCGCCAGCAGCCAAGATATGATAGCAGGGATAGGTGCTTTCTTT. Translating it yields CASSQDMIAGIGAFF.